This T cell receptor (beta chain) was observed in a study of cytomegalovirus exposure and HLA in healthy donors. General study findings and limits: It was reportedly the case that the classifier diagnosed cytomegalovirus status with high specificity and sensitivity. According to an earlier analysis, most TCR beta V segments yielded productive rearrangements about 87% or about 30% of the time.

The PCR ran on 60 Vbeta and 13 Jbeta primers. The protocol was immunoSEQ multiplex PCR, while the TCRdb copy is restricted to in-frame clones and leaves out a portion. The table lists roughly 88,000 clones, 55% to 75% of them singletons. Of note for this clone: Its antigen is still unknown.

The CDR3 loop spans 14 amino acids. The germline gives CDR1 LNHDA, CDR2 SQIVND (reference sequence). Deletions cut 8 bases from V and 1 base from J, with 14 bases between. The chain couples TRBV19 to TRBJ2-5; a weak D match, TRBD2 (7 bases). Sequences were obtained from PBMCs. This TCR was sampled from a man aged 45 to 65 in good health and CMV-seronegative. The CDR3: CASATGGIQETQYF. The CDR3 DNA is TGTGCCAGTGCGACGGGGGGCATCCAAGAGACCCAGTACTTC. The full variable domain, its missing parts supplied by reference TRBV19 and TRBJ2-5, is DGGITQSPKYLFRKEGQNVTLSCEQNLNHDAMYWYRQDPGQGLRLIYYSQIVNDFQKGDIAEGYSVSREKKESFPLTVTSAQKNPTAFYLCASATGGIQETQYFGPGTRLLVL.